These 23 T cell receptor beta chains came from one sample sequenced in a study of T cells expressing NK-cell markers. TCRdb re-called the 5' RACE reads; every CDR3 protein appears as one record, without DNA. Its table lists 500,000 to 700,000 distinct CDR3 sequences. The sequenced sample was blood T cells: a sorted CD56 or NKG2C T cell subset, CD4+ or CD8+ T cells, or bulk PBMC T cells (not recorded which). These receptors all come from a man younger than 35 in good health.

V is TRBV4-3 and J is TRBJ2-1. The CDR3 runs to 16 residues. The germline V gene has CDR1 LGHNA and CDR2 YSLEER. CDR3 sequence: CASSQIGGSSYNEQFF.

This sequence joins TRBV5-1 and TRBJ2-3; with no DNA, the TCRdb D assignment of TRBD2 cannot be verified. This CDR3 has 17 amino acids. The V gene's germline CDR1 is SGHRS and CDR2 YFSETQ. The CDR3: CASSLSGIGRDTDTQYF.

This chain connects TRBV20-1 to TRBJ1-5; TCRdb calls TRBD1, which cannot be checked without DNA. The V gene's germline CDR1 is DFQATT and CDR2 SNEGSKA (reference sequence). The CDR3 covers 14 residues. CDR3: CSAPGGGSDQPQHF.

The chain employs TRBV27 and TRBJ2-3; TCRdb selects TRBD2, and the lack of DNA leaves this call unchecked. This CDR3 contains 17 residues. CDR1 MNHEY and CDR2 SMNVEV come from the germline V gene (reference sequence). This chain's CDR3 is CATPHPTVAGGVDTQYF.

This rearrangement joins TRBV12-3 or TRBV12-4 to TRBJ1-3; TCRdb picks TRBD1, but there is no DNA to check that call. This CDR3 has 12 amino acids. The CDR3 here is CASTQGGYTIYF.

CDR3 residues: CASSYFPGGGGTEAFF. This chain uses TRBV6-2 or TRBV6-3 with TRBJ1-1; TCRdb reports TRBD1, a call that lacks DNA to check it against. The CDR3 contains 16 residues. Germline lookup yields CDR1 MNHEY and CDR2 SVGEGT.

V and J are TRBV11-2 and TRBJ2-1; TCRdb proposes TRBD1, but this gene call is untestable without DNA. This CDR3 has 14 residues. CDR1 and CDR2 (germline): SGHAT, FQNNGV. The CDR3 here is CASSPRLPQGEQFF.

The J gene is TRBJ2-1, the V gene TRBV11-2; TCRdb proposes TRBD1, but this gene call is untestable without DNA. Germline CDR1 reads SGHAT; CDR2 reads FQNNGV. The CDR3 has 15 residues. CDR3 loop: CASRGQGATYNEQFF.

The CDR3 protein is CASALPGAPYGYTF. The chain has TRBV5-1 and TRBJ1-2; the TCRdb call, TRBD1, lacks DNA for checking. CDR1 and CDR2 (germline): SGHRS, YFSETQ. There are 14 residues in the CDR3.

The V and J genes are TRBV5-1 and TRBJ2-3; the D call from TCRdb, TRBD2, cannot be confirmed without DNA. The CDR3 is 16 amino acids. CDR1 and CDR2 from the germline V gene are SGHRS and YFSETQ. This CDR3 reads CASSWQLSGSTDTQYF.

The chain couples TRBV29-1 to TRBJ2-1; TCRdb's assignment of TRBD1 cannot be checked, as there is no DNA. This CDR3 comprises 12 residues. Germline V gives CDR1 SQVTM, CDR2 ANQGSEA. CDR3 amino acids: CSVRTRGSEQFF.

The rearrangement uses TRBV11-2 and TRBJ2-5. Germline V CDR1 and CDR2: SGHAT, FQNNGV. The CDR3 loop spans 14 amino acids. The CDR3 sequence: CASSASSRQETQYF. The full variable domain, in which reference TRBV11-2 and TRBJ2-5 provide the parts outside the CDR3, is EAGVAQSPRYKIIEKRQSVAFWCNPISGHATLYWYQQILGQGPKLLIQFQNNGVVDDSQLPKDRFSAERLKGVDSTLKIQPAKLEDSAVYLCASSASSRQETQYFGPGTRLLVL.

This rearrangement joins TRBV5-1 to TRBJ2-3. The CDR3 contains 14 residues. The germline V gene encodes CDR1 SGHRS and CDR2 YFSETQ. CDR3 protein: CASSRSLDTDTQYF.

J is TRBJ2-5 and V is TRBV7-9; the D call of TRBD1 rests on TCRdb alone, since no DNA is present to check it. The CDR3 length is 16 residues. CDR1 is SEHNR, CDR2 FQNEAQ, per germline (reference sequence). The CDR3 sequence: CASSSNRGVTQETQYF.

CDR3 sequence: CATLAGDQETQYF. The chain couples TRBV10-2 to TRBJ2-5; TCRdb selects TRBD2, and the lack of DNA leaves this call unchecked. There are 13 residues in the CDR3. Per the germline V gene, CDR1 is WSHSY and CDR2 is SAAADI.

The genes are TRBV30 and TRBJ2-7. The CDR3 length is 15 residues. Germline values: CDR1 GTSNPN, CDR2 SVGIG (reference sequence). The CDR3 is CAWSVNPRRTYEQYF.

The chain combines TRBV4-3 with TRBJ2-7; as DNA is missing, the TRBD1 call by TCRdb cannot be tested. The germline gives CDR1 LGHNA, CDR2 YSLEER. This CDR3 has 15 residues. The CDR3 is CASSQGHGGYYEQYF.

This chain joins TRBV6-1 and TRBJ1-2; TCRdb calls TRBD1, which cannot be checked without DNA. This CDR3 contains 14 residues. Germline CDR1 and CDR2: MNHNS and SASEGT. CDR3 sequence reads: CASSPSVVAGGYTF.

CDR3 sequence: CATSSVNEQFF. V gene TRBV15 combines with J gene TRBJ2-1. The CDR3 spans 11 residues. The V gene's germline CDR1 is LNHNV and CDR2 YYDKDF (reference sequence).

This chain joins TRBV7-9 and TRBJ2-1; TCRdb returns TRBD1, unconfirmable since there is no DNA. Per germline, CDR1 SEHNR and CDR2 FQNEAQ (reference sequence). CDR3 length: 14 amino acids. CDR3 region: CASSLGGGYNEQFF.

The genes are TRBV5-1 and TRBJ2-3; absent DNA, TCRdb's TRBD1 call cannot be checked. CDR3 size: 14 residues. Germline V gives CDR1 SGHRS, CDR2 YFSETQ. The CDR3 is CASRLGGTTDTQYF.

This sequence joins TRBV10-3 and TRBJ1-2; TCRdb picks TRBD1, but there is no DNA to check that call. This CDR3 is built from 14 residues. From germline, CDR1 is ENHRY and CDR2 SYGVKD. CDR3 amino acids: CAISERDEGYGYTF.

CDR3 protein: CASSLNSGDRVQGPQYF. V and J are TRBV12-3 or TRBV12-4 and TRBJ2-5; TCRdb calls TRBD1, which cannot be checked without DNA. The CDR3 consists of 17 residues.